The 24 T cell receptor beta chains below all came from one sample that was sequenced in a study of T cell changes during pregnancy in multiple sclerosis. Sequencing used immunoSEQ multiplex PCR; TCRdb keeps in-frame clones, though not all of them. Counted here are tens of thousands of clones, around 92% occurring once; the ten biggest clones make up roughly 0.98%. Specimen: peripheral blood, collected after pregnancy. These receptors were taken from a female donor with multiple sclerosis, enrolled in a pregnancy study.

Here the CDR3 reads CASSPQGSTEAFF. CDR3 coding DNA: TGTGCCAGCTCACCCCAGGGGTCCACTGAAGCTTTCTTT. J is TRBJ1-1 and V is TRBV18, with a weak D call TRBD1 (6 bases). The V end was cut by 3 bases, the J end by 4 bases, with 9 bases between. The germline V gene encodes CDR1 KGHSH and CDR2 LQKENI. The CDR3 has 13 amino acids.

V usage is TRBV18 and J usage is TRBJ2-5, with TRBD1 matching over 9 bases. The germline gives CDR1 KGHSH, CDR2 LQKENI. The CDR3 contains 14 residues. Unmatched junction bases numbered 2, after V lost 2 bases and J lost 4 bases. The CDR3 nucleotides are TGTGCCAGCTCACCAGGACAGGGGAGAGAGACCCAGTACTTC. This gives the protein CASSPGQGRETQYF.

The chain is built from TRBV7-3 and TRBJ2-1, with 10 positions matching TRBD2. J gave up 5 bases and V 3 bases, and 4 bases lay outside the gene matches. Germline CDR1 SGHTA, CDR2 FQGTGA. This CDR3 has 15 residues. The CDR3 protein is CASSFERGGHNEQFF. CDR3 coding DNA: TGTGCCAGCAGCTTCGAGCGGGGGGGTCACAATGAGCAGTTCTTC.

This rearrangement joins TRBV25-1 to TRBJ1-6; maybe TRBD1 (5 bases). Trimming cost V 3 bases and J 14 bases, with 20 bases left between them. Germline lookup yields CDR1 MGHDK and CDR2 SYGVNS. The CDR3 is 15 amino acids. CDR3 region: CASSEIDRGDSTLHF. In nucleotides, the CDR3 is TGTGCCAGCAGTGAGATCGACCGGGGGGATTCGACCCTCCACTTT.

Note on this clone: Other DNA sequences in the sample encode the same CDR3. V and J are TRBV7-6 and TRBJ1-1, with TRBD1 as a possible D gene (6 bases). Germline-derived CDR1 and CDR2 are SGHVS and FNYEAQ. The CDR3 runs to 13 residues. The V gene lost 3 bases and the J gene lost 1 base, with 6 bases spanning the gap. The CDR3 reads CASSLTGNTEAFF. CDR3 DNA sequence: TGTGCCAGCAGCTTGACAGGGAACACTGAAGCTTTCTTT. Full variable domain (missing parts from reference TRBV7-6 and TRBJ1-1): GAGVSQSPRYKVTKRGQDVALRCDPISGHVSLYWYRQALGQGPEFLTYFNYEAQQDKSGLPNDRFSAERPEGSISTLTIQRTEQRDSAMYRCASSLTGNTEAFFGQGTRLTVV.

The sample holds one count of this clone. J is TRBJ1-3 and V is TRBV13, with D tentatively TRBD1 (5 bases). V was clipped by 7 bases and J by 4 bases, with 17 bases between them. This CDR3 spans 15 amino acids. Per the germline V gene, CDR1 is PRHDT and CDR2 is FYEKMQ (reference sequence). The DNA for the CDR3 is TGTGCCAGCATCCGAAGACAGACATCAGGAAACACCATATATTTT. Translating gives CASIRRQTSGNTIYF.

This clone was seen just once. V gene TRBV9 combines with J gene TRBJ1-5; D gene ambiguous. Trimming removed 1 base from V and 0 bases from J, with 14 bases in between. Germline V lookup: CDR1 SGDLS, CDR2 YYNGEE. The CDR3 length is 17 residues. The CDR3 region has the DNA TGTGCCAGCAGCGTACATCATCCCAGTTATAGCAATCAGCCCCAGCATTTT. Its protein product is CASSVHHPSYSNQPQHF. Supplemented by reference TRBV9 and TRBJ1-5, the full variable domain reads DSGVTQTPKHLITATGQRVTLRCSPRSGDLSVYWYQQSLDQGLQFLIQYYNGEERAKGNILERFSAQQFPDLHSELNLSSLELGDSALYFCASSVHHPSYSNQPQHFGDGTRLSIL.

The genes are TRBV19 and TRBJ1-4; D remains unclear. V was shortened by 7 bases and J by 7 bases, with 16 bases between the two germline ends. This CDR3 spans 14 amino acids. CDR1 and CDR2 (germline): LNHDA, SQIVND (reference sequence). The CDR3 protein is CASNGGLRPEKLFF. The CDR3 bases are TGTGCCAGTAACGGTGGCCTCAGGCCTGAAAAACTGTTTTTT.

The V and J genes are TRBV6-5 and TRBJ2-2; D possibly corresponds to TRBD1 (5 bases). CDR1 MNHEY and CDR2 SVGAGI come from the germline V gene. The V gene lost 2 bases and the J gene lost 1 base, with 8 bases spanning the gap. CDR3 length: 15 amino acids. The CDR3 here is CASSYATGNTGELFF. The CDR3 DNA is TGTGCCAGCAGTTACGCCACAGGGAACACCGGGGAGCTGTTTTTT.

In DNA, the CDR3 is TGCGCCAGCAGCTTGGGATCGGGGGGGCGGAGGGATACGCAGTATTTT. As protein: CASSLGSGGRRDTQYF. The rearrangement uses TRBV5-1 and TRBJ2-3; TRBD2 agrees at 8 bases. Germline CDR1 reads SGHRS; CDR2 reads YFSETQ. The CDR3 is 16 amino acids. J lost 6 bases, V lost 0 bases, and 9 bases had no gene match.

The V gene is TRBV4-3, the J gene TRBJ2-1, with 8 bases fitting TRBD2. V lost 0 bases, J lost 8 bases, and 12 bases stayed unmatched. Germline CDR1 reads LGHNA; CDR2 reads YSLEER. The length of the CDR3 is 17 residues. This CDR3 reads CASSQEPVGGALHEQFF. In DNA form, the CDR3 reads TGCGCCAGCAGCCAAGAGCCGGTCGGGGGGGCCCTCCATGAGCAGTTCTTC.

The CDR3 nucleotides read TGTGCCAGCTCACCATCTGGGGGAGGGAACGAGCAGTACTTC. Protein: CASSPSGGGNEQYF. The chain has TRBV18 and TRBJ2-7; 7 bases map to TRBD2. The V gene's germline CDR1 is KGHSH and CDR2 LQKENI. This CDR3 region has 14 residues. Germline trimming cut 2 bases from V and 5 bases from J; bases unmatched to any gene: 6.

The V call is TRBV5-1, the J call TRBJ2-5; no clear D gene. The germline V and J ends were trimmed by 1 base and 5 bases, with 6 bases remaining between them. The CDR3 runs 12 residues. Germline V gene sequence: CDR1 SGHRS, CDR2 YFSETQ. As DNA, the CDR3 is TGCGCCAGCAGCTTGATCGGTGAGACCCAGTACTTC. The encoded protein is CASSLIGETQYF.

The genes are TRBV7-8 and TRBJ2-1; no firm D call. The CDR3 is 13 residues long. The germline V gene encodes CDR1 SGHVS and CDR2 FQNEAQ. Deletions cut 1 base from V and 4 bases from J, with 5 bases between. DNA for the CDR3: TGTGCCAGCAGCTTAGATCCGTACAATGAGCAGTTCTTC. Residues: CASSLDPYNEQFF.

The chain uses TRBV29-1 and TRBJ1-3; TRBD1 is a possible D gene (5 bases). Trimming pared 5 bases from V and 0 bases from J, leaving 8 bases between. This CDR3 is built from 13 residues. Per germline, CDR1 SQVTM and CDR2 ANQGSEA. DNA for the CDR3: TGCAGCGTTCCAGACAGCTCTGGAAACACCATATATTTT. Translation gives CSVPDSSGNTIYF.

This clone was detected only once. The V and J genes are TRBV27 and TRBJ2-2; D is ambiguous. V gave up 8 bases and J gave up 1 base, with 5 bases separating them. CDR3 length equals 12 residues. Germline V gene lookup returns CDR1 MNHEY and CDR2 SMNVEV (reference sequence). Written as DNA, the CDR3 is TGTGCCAGCGCGATGAACACCGGGGAGCTGTTTTTT. The encoded protein is CASAMNTGELFF.

The chain joins TRBV7-9 to TRBJ1-2; the D gene is possibly TRBD1 (6 bases). This CDR3 contains 14 residues. CDR1 and CDR2 (germline): SEHNR, FQNEAQ (reference sequence). V was pared by 6 bases and J by 3 bases, with 14 bases between. In DNA, the CDR3 is TGTGCCAGCAGGGTGGGGGCGGCAGACTATGGCTACACCTTC. Translating gives CASRVGAADYGYTF. Filled out from reference TRBV7-9 and TRBJ1-2, the complete variable domain reads DTGVSQNPRHKITKRGQNVTFRCDPISEHNRLYWYRQTLGQGPEFLTYFQNEAQLEKSRLLSDRFSAERPKGSFSTLEIQRTEQGDSAMYLCASRVGAADYGYTFGSGTRLTVV.

This CDR3 reads CASSYSSRGNQPQHF. CDR3 DNA sequence: TGTGCCAGCAGTTACTCATCCAGGGGGAATCAGCCCCAGCATTTT. The V gene is TRBV6-5, the J gene TRBJ1-5, with 7 bases that match TRBD1. Per germline, CDR1 MNHEY and CDR2 SVGAGI. J gave up 4 bases and V 0 bases, and 3 bases lay outside the gene matches. The CDR3 runs to 15 residues.

In DNA, the CDR3 is TGTGCCAGCAGCAGGACAGAAAAACTGTTTTTT. This translates into CASSRTEKLFF. The chain combines TRBV11-1 with TRBJ1-4; a weak D match, TRBD1 (5 bases). The CDR3 length is 11 residues. The germline V gene encodes CDR1 SGHAT and CDR2 FQDESV (reference sequence). V lost 5 bases, J lost 8 bases, and 6 bases lay in between.

The rearrangement joins TRBV19 to TRBJ2-7; 9 bases are shared with TRBD1. Germline lookup yields CDR1 LNHDA and CDR2 SQIVND (reference sequence). This CDR3 contains 14 residues. Trimming took 4 bases from V and 3 from J; bases not matched to a gene: 4. The CDR3 protein is CASSRTGANYEQYF. DNA for the CDR3: TGTGCCAGTAGTAGGACAGGGGCCAACTACGAGCAGTACTTC.

This clone was recorded a few times. The J gene is TRBJ2-1, the V gene TRBV4-3; 10 nucleotides align to TRBD1. The germline gives CDR1 LGHNA, CDR2 YSLEER. The CDR3 is made up of 17 amino acids. V lost 3 bases to trimming and J lost 2 bases; unmatched junction nucleotides: 7. In nucleotides, the CDR3 is TGCGCCAGCAGCCAGGCCGGGACAGGGGAAGCCTACAATGAGCAGTTCTTC. Amino acid sequence: CASSQAGTGEAYNEQFF.

This clone showed up just once. This sequence joins TRBV18 and TRBJ1-1; 8 bases align to TRBD1. The CDR3 spans 16 residues. The germline V gene encodes CDR1 KGHSH and CDR2 LQKENI. The ends lost 2 bases at V and 8 bases at J; junction bases unmatched: 13. The CDR3 DNA is TGTGCCAGCTCACCATTACGGGGACAGGATGGTCCCGAAGCTTTCTTT. It yields the protein CASSPLRGQDGPEAFF.

The chain employs TRBV7-9 and TRBJ1-2, with 8 bases fitting TRBD1. Germline values: CDR1 SEHNR, CDR2 FQNEAQ (reference sequence). V was pared by 5 bases and J by 6 bases, with 14 bases of the junction left unmatched. The CDR3 extends over 16 amino acids. The CDR3 DNA is TGTGCCAGCAGCCGACTCACTGCGGACAGGGCGGATGGCTACACCTTC. This gives the protein CASSRLTADRADGYTF.

This chain connects TRBV10-3 to TRBJ2-1; a weak D match, TRBD2 (5 bases). The CDR3 has 14 amino acids. Germline V gene data show CDR1 as ENHRY and CDR2 as SYGVKD. V was trimmed by 4 bases and J by 5 bases, leaving 12 bases between them. CDR3 DNA sequence: TGTGCCATCAGTGTCCTAGGGCGGGACAATGAGCAGTTCTTC. Residues: CAISVLGRDNEQFF.